These 23 T cell receptor beta chains came from one sample sequenced in a study of cytomegalovirus exposure and HLA in healthy donors. In the PCR, 60 Vbeta and 13 Jbeta primers were used. Repertoires were generated with immunoSEQ multiplex PCR, while TCRdb's copy carries only in-frame clones and drops some. The table shows under 130,000 clones, with 75% to 90% occurring only once. The sequencing input was PBMCs. These receptor sequences come from a man aged 25-45 years in good health and CMV-seropositive.

This chain joins TRBV5-1 and TRBJ1-1, with D tentatively TRBD1 (5 bases). V was clipped by 1 base and J by 2 bases, with 12 bases between them. The CDR3 sequence is 15 residues long. Germline V lookup: CDR1 SGHRS, CDR2 YFSETQ. The CDR3 coding sequence is TGCGCCAGCAGCTTGAGTCAGGGAATAAACACTGAAGCTTTCTTT. The encoded protein is CASSLSQGINTEAFF.

The rearrangement joins TRBV7-2 to TRBJ1-5, with D possibly being TRBD1 (6 bases). From germline, CDR1 is SGHTA and CDR2 FQGNSA. The CDR3 consists of 17 residues. With 4 bases removed from V and 5 bases from J, the gap between germline ends came to 21 bases. DNA for the CDR3: TGTGCCAGCAGCTCCCGGGGACAACTTGTAGATGATCAGCCCCAGCATTTT. Residues: CASSSRGQLVDDQPQHF.

V and J are TRBV5-1 and TRBJ2-5; 9 nucleotides match TRBD1. The germline V gene encodes CDR1 SGHRS and CDR2 YFSETQ. V lost 5 bases to trimming and J lost 5 bases; unmatched junction nucleotides: 7. The CDR3 is 14 residues long. For the CDR3, the DNA is TGCGCCAGCAGGCTAACAGGGGGCAGCGAGACCCAGTACTTC. Protein sequence: CASRLTGGSETQYF.

The V and J genes are TRBV27 and TRBJ1-1; D might be TRBD1 (6 bases). This CDR3 has 15 residues. Trimming pared 8 bases from V and 0 bases from J, leaving 16 bases between. CDR1 MNHEY and CDR2 SMNVEV come from the germline V gene (reference sequence). CDR3 protein: CASHETGTLNTEAFF. The CDR3 DNA reads as TGTGCCAGCCACGAAACAGGGACCTTGAACACTGAAGCTTTCTTT.

The chain is built from TRBV5-6 and TRBJ2-5, with 10 bases identical to TRBD1. CDR3 size: 16 residues. Germline V CDR1 and CDR2: SGHDT, YYEEEE. The trim removed 4 bases at V and 1 base at J, leaving 7 bases unmatched. The CDR3 DNA follows: TGTGCCAGCAGCCGAGGGACAGGGGTCGCCCAAGAGACCCAGTACTTC. Translated: CASSRGTGVAQETQYF.

V gene TRBV5-3 combines with J gene TRBJ2-3; unclear D gene. TRBV5-3 is given ORF status, its function remaining uncertain. Trimming shortened V by 3 bases and J by 6 bases, and 11 bases separated the two germline ends. This CDR3 is 13 amino acids long. The CDR3 is CARSSTNSDTQYF. The CDR3 bases are TGTGCCAGAAGCTCAACCAACTCCGATACGCAGTATTTT.

This sequence joins TRBV4-1 and TRBJ1-6, with D uncertain. Trimming pared 0 bases from V and 8 bases from J, leaving 17 bases between. Per germline, CDR1 MGHRA and CDR2 YSYEKL. The length of the CDR3 is 17 residues. The DNA of the CDR3 is TGCGCCAGCAGCCAAGATCTCCGAGGACTTGAGTATTCACCCCTCCACTTT. It encodes CASSQDLRGLEYSPLHF.

The V gene is TRBV2, the J gene TRBJ2-7, with D perhaps matching TRBD2 (5 bases). Germline V gives CDR1 SNHLY, CDR2 FYNNEI. The CDR3 covers 13 residues. V was shortened by 7 bases and J by 1 base, with 11 bases between the two germline ends. The CDR3 is CASIGGLSYEQYF. CDR3 nucleotides: TGTGCCAGCATTGGCGGACTTTCCTACGAGCAGTACTTC.

There are a few counts of this clone. V usage is TRBV29-1 and J usage is TRBJ2-5, with 9 positions matching TRBD1. The DNA end is more similar to TRBJ2-7, so the J call may be wrong. CDR3 size: 14 residues. Germline V gene lookup returns CDR1 SQVTM and CDR2 ANQGSEA. The CDR3 bases are TGCAGCGCTCTAGGTGGGACAGGGTCCTACGAGCAGTACTTC. This gives the protein CSALGGTGSYEQYF.

The rearrangement uses TRBV9 and TRBJ1-3, with no clear D. The CDR3 extends over 13 amino acids. Deletions cut 0 bases from V and 9 bases from J, with 10 bases between. Germline values: CDR1 SGDLS, CDR2 YYNGEE. CDR3 nucleotide sequence: TGTGCCAGCAGCGTAGAAGGAAGGAGCACCATATATTTT. Translating gives CASSVEGRSTIYF.

V is TRBV5-1 and J is TRBJ2-5, with 9 nucleotides matching TRBD1. The germline V gene has CDR1 SGHRS and CDR2 YFSETQ. Losses at the gene ends were 0 bases for V and 4 bases for J; bases not matched to a gene: 4. CDR3 size: 15 residues. The CDR3 loop reads CASSLGQGGGETQYF. CDR3 nucleotides: TGCGCCAGCAGCTTGGGACAGGGGGGCGGAGAGACCCAGTACTTC.

V is TRBV5-6 and J is TRBJ2-2, with TRBD2 matching over 8 bases. With V trimmed by 1 base and J by 3 bases, 5 bases remained unmatched. Looked up from germline, CDR1 is SGHDT and CDR2 is YYEEEE. The CDR3 extends over 16 amino acids. The DNA for the CDR3 is TGTGCCAGCAGCTTGAACGGGGGGGCCTACACCGGGGAGCTGTTTTTT. Its translation is CASSLNGGAYTGELFF.

The gene calls are TRBV6-1 and TRBJ2-5; D remains ambiguous. The CDR3 has 18 amino acids. From germline, CDR1 is MNHNS and CDR2 SASEGT. V gave up 1 base and J gave up 2 bases, with 20 bases separating them. CDR3 amino acids: CASSEVPPRSARQETQYF. The CDR3 DNA follows: TGTGCCAGCAGTGAAGTCCCTCCCAGGTCCGCCAGACAAGAGACCCAGTACTTC.

The chain recombines TRBV4-1 with TRBJ1-1; no firm D call. V was clipped by 2 bases and J by 0 bases, with 10 bases between them. Germline loops: CDR1 MGHRA, CDR2 YSYEKL. The CDR3 contains 15 residues. This CDR3 reads CASSQTWRVNTEAFF. In nucleotides, the CDR3 is TGCGCCAGCAGCCAAACATGGAGGGTGAACACTGAAGCTTTCTTT.

This rearrangement joins TRBV15 to TRBJ2-5; 7 bases map to TRBD1. Germline lookup yields CDR1 LNHNV and CDR2 YYDKDF (reference sequence). This CDR3 is 14 amino acids long. After removal of 5 bases from V and 1 base from J, the junction contained 4 bases not matched to a gene. Here the CDR3 DNA reads TGTGCCACCAGCCCGCGGACAGGCCAAGAGACCCAGTACTTC. This gives the protein CATSPRTGQETQYF.

The chain is built from TRBV4-1 and TRBJ2-5; D possibly corresponds to TRBD2 (5 bases). V shed 3 bases and J shed 5 bases, with 10 bases lying between them. The CDR3 is 13 amino acids. Germline-derived CDR1 and CDR2 are MGHRA and YSYEKL. CDR3 sequence reads: CASSQTGGETQYF. Written as DNA, the CDR3 is TGCGCCAGCAGCCAGACCGGCGGGGAGACCCAGTACTTC.

The J gene is TRBJ1-1, the V gene TRBV5-1, with 7 bases identical to TRBD1. The CDR3 length is 16 residues. With V trimmed by 0 bases and J by 4 bases, 9 bases remained unmatched. The germline gives CDR1 SGHRS, CDR2 YFSETQ. CDR3 region: CASSLAFLRGSTEAFF. The CDR3, as DNA: TGCGCCAGCAGCTTGGCCTTCCTCAGGGGGAGCACTGAAGCTTTCTTT.

The chain carries TRBV27 and TRBJ2-1; possibly TRBD1 for D (6 bases). Germline CDR1 and CDR2: MNHEY and SMNVEV (reference sequence). The CDR3 spans 13 residues. Trimming stripped 4 bases from V and 4 bases from J, with 8 bases between. The CDR3 protein is CASSSTGYNEQFF. The CDR3, as DNA: TGTGCCAGCAGTTCGACAGGTTACAATGAGCAGTTCTTC.

The chain employs TRBV2 and TRBJ2-3, with 8 bases fitting TRBD2. In germline, CDR1 is SNHLY, CDR2 FYNNEI. The trim removed 5 bases at V and 4 bases at J, leaving 5 bases unmatched. The CDR3 is 14 residues long. The CDR3 reads CASSLGLGPDTQYF. The CDR3 nucleotides read TGTGCCAGCAGTCTGGGACTAGGCCCAGATACGCAGTATTTT.

Only one count was recorded for this clone. V is TRBV6-6 and J is TRBJ1-1, with 8 bases fitting TRBD1. J lost 6 bases, V lost 2 bases, and 5 bases had no gene match. Germline values: CDR1 MNHNY, CDR2 SVGAGI (reference sequence). CDR3 length: 14 amino acids. CDR3 loop: CASSYPGGASEAFF. CDR3 in DNA: TGTGCCAGCAGTTACCCAGGGGGCGCCTCTGAAGCTTTCTTT.

Turning to this clone: Other DNA sequences in this sample translate to the same CDR3. V gene TRBV18 combines with J gene TRBJ2-7; D might be TRBD1 (6 bases). CDR1 and CDR2 from the germline V gene are KGHSH and LQKENI. The CDR3 totals 13 residues. V was pared by 3 bases and J by 3 bases, with 9 bases between. The CDR3 DNA reads as TGTGCCAGCTCACCTTCCAGGGGCTACGAGCAGTACTTC. It encodes CASSPSRGYEQYF.

As concerns this clone: Additional DNA sequences in this sample encode the identical CDR3. V is TRBV2 and J is TRBJ1-1; maybe TRBD1 (5 bases). CDR1 is SNHLY and CDR2 is FYNNEI in the germline V gene. V lost 4 bases and J 1 base, leaving 10 bases between the germline ends. The length of the CDR3 is 14 residues. CDR3 DNA sequence: TGTGCCAGCAGTGGACAGTCGACGAACACTGAAGCTTTCTTT. Translated, it gives CASSGQSTNTEAFF.

The chain carries TRBV5-1 and TRBJ1-2; TRBD1 matches at 8 bases. V lost 0 bases and J lost 0; bases outside the gene matches: 4. The CDR3 length is 16 residues. The germline V gene has CDR1 SGHRS and CDR2 YFSETQ. The CDR3 region is CASSLASGGTNYGYTF. The CDR3 nucleotides are TGCGCCAGCAGCTTGGCTTCAGGGGGCACTAACTATGGCTACACCTTC.